Shown below are 28 T cell receptor beta chains from a single sample sequenced in a study of OX40 agonist ivuxolimab in advanced cancers. Data came from immunoSEQ multiplex PCR; TCRdb stores just in-frame clones and leaves some out. Here the sample spans under 85,000 clones, roughly 81% being singletons. The material sequenced was CD4+ or CD8+ T cells sorted from blood, taken in a trial of the OX40 agonist ivuxolimab. These receptors were obtained from an adult with an advanced solid tumor such as melanoma, head and neck, liver or kidney cancer.

This chain joins TRBV6-5 and TRBJ1-1; the D is unclear. The CDR3 runs to 16 residues. Germline V lookup: CDR1 MNHEY, CDR2 SVGAGI. V shed 0 bases and J shed 0 bases, with 11 bases lying between them. CDR3 DNA sequence: TGTGCCAGCAGTTACTCGGTAGCGCCCATGAACACTGAAGCTTTCTTT. It encodes CASSYSVAPMNTEAFF.

A single count supports this clone. The V and J genes are TRBV9 and TRBJ2-3; TRBD2 aligns across 7 bases. The CDR3 covers 19 residues. The V gene end was trimmed by 0 bases and the J gene end by 4 bases; junction bases not matched to a gene: 17. Per germline, CDR1 SGDLS and CDR2 YYNGEE. The CDR3 DNA reads TGTGCCAGCAGCGTAGTTTATTTGGTCGGCGGGAGTATCCCAGATACGCAGTATTTT. This sequence encodes CASSVVYLVGGSIPDTQYF.

This chain links TRBV2 with TRBJ1-1, with D unresolved. Germline V gene lookup returns CDR1 SNHLY and CDR2 FYNNEI. V was clipped by 5 bases and J by 4 bases, with 14 bases between them. The length of the CDR3 is 14 residues. The CDR3 region is CASSPGPAGTEAFF. The CDR3, as DNA: TGTGCCAGCAGTCCCGGTCCAGCGGGCACTGAAGCTTTCTTT.

The chain couples TRBV11-3 to TRBJ1-1; D unclear. CDR1 is SGHNT, CDR2 YENEEA, per germline. The V gene lost 5 bases and the J gene lost 1 base, with 8 bases spanning the gap. The CDR3 covers 13 residues. The CDR3 bases are TGTGCCAGCAGCCTTCAGAAGAACACTGAAGCTTTCTTT. It yields the protein CASSLQKNTEAFF.

The V call is TRBV18, the J call TRBJ2-1; D uncertain. V was pared by 0 bases and J by 8 bases, with 14 bases between. This CDR3 comprises 15 residues. Germline V lookup: CDR1 KGHSH, CDR2 LQKENI. CDR3 sequence reads: CASSPPSNARDEQFF. CDR3 sequence (DNA): TGTGCCAGCTCACCACCTTCTAACGCAAGGGATGAGCAGTTCTTC.

The rearrangement links TRBV5-4 to TRBJ2-3; 8 bases match TRBD2. This CDR3 is 18 amino acids long. J was trimmed by 0 bases and V by 4 bases; bases with no gene match: 13. Germline V gene data show CDR1 as SGHNT and CDR2 as YYREEE (reference sequence). The CDR3 is CASSRSGGRTSSTDTQYF. CDR3 sequence (DNA): TGTGCCAGCAGCCGATCAGGCGGGAGGACTTCTAGCACAGATACGCAGTATTTT.

V usage is TRBV2 and J usage is TRBJ1-1; no definite D call. Trimming removed 6 bases from V and 1 base from J, with 9 bases in between. CDR3 length equals 13 residues. CDR1 and CDR2 from the germline V gene are SNHLY and FYNNEI. CDR3 amino acids: CASSLGPNTEAFF. In DNA form, the CDR3 reads TGTGCCAGCAGCCTTGGCCCGAACACTGAAGCTTTCTTT.

The chain couples TRBV19 to TRBJ1-4, with a weak D call TRBD1 (5 bases). Deletions cut 5 bases from V and 2 bases from J, with 9 bases between. This CDR3 spans 14 amino acids. The germline V gene encodes CDR1 LNHDA and CDR2 SQIVND (reference sequence). The CDR3: CASSQGGTNEKLFF. As DNA, the CDR3 is TGTGCCAGTAGTCAGGGCGGCACTAATGAAAAACTGTTTTTT.

There are a few counts of this clone. V and J are TRBV5-4 and TRBJ2-3; the match to TRBD2 covers 13 bases. The V segment lost 5 bases and the J segment 0 bases; nucleotides outside the gene matches: 6. The V gene's germline CDR1 is SGHNT and CDR2 YYREEE (reference sequence). The CDR3 contains 17 residues. The chain's CDR3 is CASSFGTSGESTDTQYF. CDR3 bases: TGTGCCAGCAGTTTCGGGACTAGCGGGGAGAGCACAGATACGCAGTATTTT.

V usage is TRBV7-9 and J usage is TRBJ2-2; D unresolved. Trimming left V 4 bases short and J 6 bases short, with 6 bases between. Germline-derived CDR1 and CDR2 are SEHNR and FQNEAQ (reference sequence). The CDR3 covers 12 residues. Written as DNA, the CDR3 is TGTGCCAGCAGCTCCCAATCCGGGGAGCTGTTTTTT. Residues: CASSSQSGELFF.

V is TRBV5-1 and J is TRBJ1-1; 12 bases map to TRBD1. This CDR3 has 13 residues. V was clipped by 2 bases and J by 11 bases; unmatched bases: 4. Looked up from germline, CDR1 is SGHRS and CDR2 is YFSETQ. The CDR3 here is CASSLGTGGSAFF. Written as DNA, the CDR3 is TGCGCCAGCAGCTTAGGGACAGGGGGCTCGGCTTTCTTT.

Turning to this clone: Germline and junction disagree at one end, which may indicate a read error. The chain joins TRBV7-8 to TRBJ1-1, with a tentative D call TRBD1 (5 bases). Germline CDR1 and CDR2: SGHVS and FQNEAQ. The CDR3 is 15 residues long. CDR3 sequence: CASRLEGPVNTEAFF. The CDR3 DNA reads as TGTGCCAGCAGGTTAGAGGGGCCAGTGAACACTGAAGCTTTCTTT.

This clone was counted once. The chain uses TRBV29-1 and TRBJ1-2, with 10 bases fitting TRBD1. The CDR3 contains 15 residues. V gave up 5 bases and J gave up 3 bases; unmatched junction bases: 9. Germline V gene sequence: CDR1 SQVTM, CDR2 ANQGSEA. CDR3 protein: CSVPPGTGDYYGYTF. The CDR3 DNA reads as TGCAGCGTTCCCCCCGGGACAGGGGATTACTATGGCTACACCTTC.

This clone has a handful of counts. The chain joins TRBV5-4 to TRBJ2-3, with 8 bases aligning to TRBD1. The CDR3 is 15 residues long. Germline loops: CDR1 SGHNT, CDR2 YYREEE (reference sequence). The V and J ends lost 4 bases and 2 bases, in that order; junction bases with no gene match: 6. CDR3 amino acids: CASSIQGAFTDTQYF. CDR3 DNA: TGTGCCAGCAGCATTCAGGGGGCCTTCACAGATACGCAGTATTTT.

J is TRBJ2-1 and V is TRBV5-4, with 10 bases matching TRBD2. V was clipped by 3 bases and J by 5 bases; unmatched bases: 5. The CDR3 contains 15 residues. CDR1 SGHNT and CDR2 YYREEE come from the germline V gene (reference sequence). CDR3 in amino acids: CASSWWTSGDNEQFF. The CDR3 DNA sequence: TGTGCCAGCAGCTGGTGGACTAGCGGAGACAATGAGCAGTTCTTC.

This clone was found a few times. The rearrangement links TRBV18 to TRBJ1-6; D not certain. The V and J ends lost 3 bases and 0 bases respectively, with 12 bases between them. The CDR3 is 17 residues long. Germline CDR1 KGHSH, CDR2 LQKENI. CDR3 protein: CASSPTDRSSYNSPLHF. The CDR3 DNA reads TGTGCCAGCTCACCGACGGATCGGAGCTCCTATAATTCACCCCTCCACTTT.

This clone has a single count. V and J are TRBV11-1 and TRBJ1-1; D is uncertain. The V end was cut by 3 bases, the J end by 1 base, with 6 bases between. The CDR3 covers 13 residues. Germline V gene data show CDR1 as SGHAT and CDR2 as FQDESV (reference sequence). As DNA, the CDR3 is TGTGCCAGCAGCTTGCGACAGAACACTGAAGCTTTCTTT. Its translation: CASSLRQNTEAFF.

The gene calls are TRBV4-1 and TRBJ1-5; no reliable D call. Trimming removed 1 base from V and 10 bases from J, with 11 bases in between. Germline V gene sequence: CDR1 MGHRA, CDR2 YSYEKL. The CDR3 is made up of 13 amino acids. The CDR3: CASSQVPASPQHF. The CDR3 DNA follows: TGCGCCAGCAGCCAAGTTCCGGCGTCTCCCCAGCATTTT.

The genes are TRBV4-2 and TRBJ1-5, with unresolved D. Trimming removed 3 bases from V and 4 bases from J, with 4 bases in between. The CDR3 is made up of 12 amino acids. Germline CDR1 and CDR2: LGHNA and YNFKEQ. The CDR3 DNA reads as TGTGCCAGCAGCCAGCAGAATCAGCCCCAGCATTTT. Its protein is CASSQQNQPQHF.

The chain employs TRBV30 and TRBJ1-2; D gene uncertain. The length of the CDR3 is 14 residues. Trimming cost V 2 bases and J 1 base, with 11 bases left between them. Germline CDR1 is GTSNPN and CDR2 is SVGIG (reference sequence). DNA for the CDR3: TGTGCCTGGAGTTGGGATAGTCATAACTATGGCTACACCTTC. Protein product: CAWSWDSHNYGYTF.

The chain carries TRBV2 and TRBJ2-7; D not certain. The V gene's germline CDR1 is SNHLY and CDR2 FYNNEI. CDR3 length: 11 amino acids. Trimming took 6 bases from V and 4 from J, leaving 7 bases between them. CDR3: CASSYSYEQYF. The CDR3 DNA follows: TGTGCCAGCAGCTACAGTTACGAGCAGTACTTC.

Here the CDR3 DNA reads TGTGCCAGCAGTGAACGCACAGGGTACTATGAGCAGTTCTTC. Amino acid sequence: CASSERTGYYEQFF. The chain joins TRBV6-1 to TRBJ2-1; D is possibly TRBD1 (6 bases). This CDR3 has 14 amino acids. V dropped 2 bases and J dropped 8 bases, with 13 bases sitting between them. The V gene's germline CDR1 is MNHNS and CDR2 SASEGT.

This rearrangement joins TRBV30 to TRBJ2-2, with 8 bases aligning to TRBD2. Per germline, CDR1 GTSNPN and CDR2 SVGIG (reference sequence). V gave up 3 bases and J gave up 2 bases; unmatched junction bases: 5. The length of the CDR3 is 15 residues. The CDR3 is CAWRIAGLNTGELFF. CDR3 sequence (DNA): TGTGCCTGGAGGATAGCGGGACTAAACACCGGGGAGCTGTTTTTT.

The sample holds one count of this clone. The J gene is TRBJ1-2, the V gene TRBV25-1; D may be TRBD1 (6 bases). CDR1 and CDR2 (germline): MGHDK, SYGVNS. The CDR3 contains 13 residues. V gave up 7 bases and J gave up 8 bases, with 17 bases separating them. The CDR3 DNA reads as TGTGCCAGCACGGCGGGGGGGGCGAAGGGCTACACCTTC. Its protein product is CASTAGGAKGYTF.

The chain uses TRBV7-2 and TRBJ1-3; 7 bases are shared with TRBD1. CDR1 and CDR2 from the germline V gene are SGHTA and FQGNSA. This CDR3 has 16 amino acids. V shed 5 bases and J 3 bases; nucleotides not matched to a gene: 10. CDR3 bases: TGTGCCAGCAGCATCTCGGAGGGGGCAAATGGAAACACCATATATTTT. Its translation is CASSISEGANGNTIYF.

V gene TRBV4-2 combines with J gene TRBJ2-3; 12 positions agree with TRBD2. The CDR3 is 18 residues long. Trimming cost V 0 bases and J 0 bases; bases outside gene matches: 4. Germline values: CDR1 LGHNA, CDR2 YNFKEQ. The CDR3 reads CASSQDRTSGDSTDTQYF. The CDR3 DNA follows: TGTGCCAGCAGCCAAGATCGGACTAGCGGGGATAGCACAGATACGCAGTATTTT.

The V gene is TRBV28, the J gene TRBJ2-5; TRBD1 agrees at 7 bases. Germline values: CDR1 MDHEN, CDR2 SYDVKM. The CDR3 extends over 16 amino acids. The ends lost 7 bases at V and 11 bases at J; junction bases unmatched: 22. Here the CDR3 DNA reads TGTGCCAGCAAAAACACCGGCAGGGGGAAAAGAAGTGAGCAGTACTTC. Translating it yields CASKNTGRGKRSEQYF.

The chain links TRBV19 to TRBJ2-1, with D perhaps assigned TRBD1 or TRBD2 (5 bases each). Trimming took off 5 bases at V and 3 bases at J, with 17 bases between the two ends. The CDR3 is 16 amino acids. Germline loops: CDR1 LNHDA, CDR2 SQIVND (reference sequence). CDR3 loop: CASSPKSVGVYNEQFF. CDR3 sequence (DNA): TGTGCCAGTAGTCCAAAGAGCGTGGGGGTCTACAATGAGCAGTTCTTC.